Following are 23 T cell receptor beta chains from one sample sequenced in a study of cytomegalovirus exposure and HLA in healthy donors. PCR amplification relied on 60 Vbeta primers (plus 13 Jbeta primers). Repertoires were generated with immunoSEQ multiplex PCR, while TCRdb's copy carries only in-frame clones and drops some. The table includes some 78,000 clones, 72% detected once. The sequencing sample was made of PBMCs. The receptor set was obtained from a woman between 40 and 50 years old in good health and CMV-seropositive.

The CDR3 nucleotides read TGTGCCAGCAAGGGACAGGCGAACACTGAAGCTTTCTTT. Its translation: CASKGQANTEAFF. The chain joins TRBV5-4 to TRBJ1-1; 8 positions match TRBD1. The CDR3 extends over 13 amino acids. After removal of 6 bases from V and 1 base from J, the junction contained 2 bases not matched to a gene. Germline CDR1 and CDR2: SGHNT and YYREEE (reference sequence).

The genes are TRBV7-2 and TRBJ1-5; 8 bases agree with TRBD1. Germline CDR1 SGHTA, CDR2 FQGNSA. The CDR3 is made up of 15 amino acids. After removal of 0 bases from V and 4 bases from J, the junction contained 2 bases not matched to a gene. As DNA, the CDR3 is TGTGCCAGCAGCTTAGCGTGGACAGGGAATCAGCCCCAGCATTTT. Protein sequence: CASSLAWTGNQPQHF.

This clone was seen a few times. The chain joins TRBV19 to TRBJ1-2, with 11 nucleotides matching TRBD1. The ends lost 5 bases at V and 6 bases at J; junction bases unmatched: 8. The CDR3 extends over 15 amino acids. CDR1 and CDR2 (germline): LNHDA, SQIVND (reference sequence). The CDR3 region has the DNA TGTGCCAGTAGTGACCGGACAGGGGGCGTGGATGGCTACACCTTC. Its translation: CASSDRTGGVDGYTF. Complete variable domain (other parts from reference TRBV19 and TRBJ1-2): DGGITQSPKYLFRKEGQNVTLSCEQNLNHDAMYWYRQDPGQGLRLIYYSQIVNDFQKGDIAEGYSVSREKKESFPLTVTSAQKNPTAFYLCASSDRTGGVDGYTFGSGTRLTVV.

The chain recombines TRBV7-8 with TRBJ2-7; 7 bases line up with TRBD1. After removal of 2 bases from V and 4 bases from J, the junction contained 11 bases not matched to a gene. Germline CDR1 SGHVS, CDR2 FQNEAQ. This CDR3 contains 16 residues. CDR3 sequence: CASSLKGTELTYEQYF. CDR3 nucleotides: TGTGCCAGCAGCTTAAAAGGGACAGAGCTAACTTACGAGCAGTACTTC.

This clone was found a few times. The chain joins TRBV28 to TRBJ1-1; 8 bases fit TRBD1. Germline loops: CDR1 MDHEN, CDR2 SYDVKM. J gave up 5 bases and V 4 bases, and 15 bases lay outside the gene matches. There are 17 residues in the CDR3. In DNA form, the CDR3 reads TGTGCCAGCAGTTCCGCTTTTCGGACAGGGAGAGGGACTGAAGCTTTCTTT. Amino acids: CASSSAFRTGRGTEAFF. Full variable domain (rest looked up from reference TRBV28 and TRBJ1-1): DVKVTQSSRYLVKRTGEKVFLECVQDMDHENMFWYRQDPGLGLRLIYFSYDVKMKEKGDIPEGYSVSREKKERFSLILESASTNQTSMYLCASSSAFRTGRGTEAFFGQGTRLTVV.

This clone was seen more than once but under ten times. At one boundary the junction diverges from the germline segment, which might be a read error. CDR3: CASSLVRSSGYGYTF. For the CDR3, the DNA is TGTGCCAGCAGCTTGGTACGTTCTTCGGGCTATGGCTACACCTTC. The chain combines TRBV5-1 with TRBJ1-2; D is ambiguous. Germline V lookup: CDR1 SGHRS, CDR2 YFSETQ. This CDR3 is 15 amino acids long.

CDR3 in amino acids: CASSQDSERGVTGANVLTF. CDR3 nucleotides: TGCGCCAGCAGCCAAGATAGCGAGCGGGGGGTGACTGGGGCCAACGTCCTGACTTTC. This chain connects TRBV4-3 to TRBJ2-6; 9 nucleotides agree with TRBD2. The CDR3 is 19 residues long. Germline V gene lookup returns CDR1 LGHNA and CDR2 YSLEER. After removal of 0 bases from V and 2 bases from J, the junction contained 8 bases not matched to a gene.

The chain employs TRBV28 and TRBJ1-2; 9 bases are a match to TRBD1. CDR3 length: 12 amino acids. Germline CDR1 MDHEN, CDR2 SYDVKM. After removal of 4 bases from V and 8 bases from J, the junction contained 2 bases not matched to a gene. DNA of the CDR3: TGTGCCAGCAGTTCGGACAGGGGAGGCTACACCTTC. It translates to CASSSDRGGYTF.

The chain uses TRBV30 and TRBJ2-5; 8 nucleotides align to TRBD1. CDR3 length equals 14 residues. CDR1 GTSNPN and CDR2 SVGIG come from the germline V gene (reference sequence). The V and J ends lost 3 bases and 1 base, in that order; junction bases with no gene match: 4. The CDR3 nucleotides read TGTGCCTGGAGCCGCGGACAGGGCCAAGAGACCCAGTACTTC. It is translated as CAWSRGQGQETQYF.

V gene TRBV18 combines with J gene TRBJ1-1, with D perhaps TRBD1 (6 bases). The CDR3 has 15 amino acids. Trimming cost V 5 bases and J 4 bases, with 17 bases left between them. CDR1 KGHSH and CDR2 LQKENI come from the germline V gene. The CDR3 sequence is CASSEAGAPGTEAFF. The CDR3 nucleotides read TGTGCCAGCTCAGAAGCAGGGGCCCCGGGCACTGAAGCTTTCTTT.

This rearrangement joins TRBV30 to TRBJ2-5, with TRBD2 as a possible D gene (5 bases). Trimming pared 4 bases from V and 2 bases from J, leaving 14 bases between. Germline lookup yields CDR1 GTSNPN and CDR2 SVGIG (reference sequence). The CDR3 contains 14 residues. The CDR3 reads CAWNLGLRQETQYF. CDR3 DNA: TGTGCCTGGAATTTAGGACTTCGACAAGAGACCCAGTACTTC.

The rearrangement joins TRBV9 to TRBJ2-2; no firm D call. V lost 6 bases to trimming and J lost 0 bases, with 12 bases between them. Germline V gene sequence: CDR1 SGDLS, CDR2 YYNGEE. The CDR3 has 15 amino acids. The CDR3 region has the DNA TGTGCCAGCAATTTAGGCGGAGCGAACACCGGGGAGCTGTTTTTT. It encodes CASNLGGANTGELFF.

The rearrangement links TRBV29-1 to TRBJ2-7; 9 nucleotides agree with TRBD1. Germline V CDR1 and CDR2: SQVTM, ANQGSEA. V was clipped by 4 bases and J by 3 bases; unmatched bases: 7. This CDR3 is built from 14 residues. DNA for the CDR3: TGCAGCGTTGCTGGACAGGGGATCTACTACGAGCAGTACTTC. It encodes CSVAGQGIYYEQYF.

This rearrangement joins TRBV6-1 to TRBJ2-1, with 8 bases identical to TRBD2. There are 18 residues in the CDR3. V trimming: 3 bases; J trimming: 8 bases; junction bases outside the gene matches: 18. Germline lookup yields CDR1 MNHNS and CDR2 SASEGT. This chain's CDR3 is CASSDLFVAGGGSDEQFF. As DNA, the CDR3 is TGTGCCAGCAGTGATCTTTTTGTGGCGGGGGGCGGGTCGGATGAGCAGTTCTTC.

The chain carries TRBV4-1 and TRBJ1-4; D ambiguous. Germline-derived CDR1 and CDR2 are MGHRA and YSYEKL. V lost 4 bases and J 0 bases, leaving 18 bases between the germline ends. This CDR3 has 18 amino acids. The CDR3 DNA reads as TGCGCCAGCAGCCCACAAGGTGTGACATCGACAACTAATGAAAAACTGTTTTTT. Amino acid sequence: CASSPQGVTSTTNEKLFF.

This clone occurred a few times. The gene calls are TRBV19 and TRBJ1-2; no definite D call. CDR3 size: 15 residues. Germline CDR1 and CDR2: LNHDA and SQIVND (reference sequence). V lost 3 bases and J 8 bases, leaving 19 bases between the germline ends. CDR3 protein: CASSINSGRPGGYTF. DNA of the CDR3: TGTGCCAGTAGTATTAACTCGGGTAGGCCGGGAGGCTACACCTTC.

CDR3 in DNA: TGTGCCAGCAGCCCACCTTCCGGGACACCCAAAGGAGATACGCAGTATTTT. Encoded protein: CASSPPSGTPKGDTQYF. The rearrangement links TRBV4-2 to TRBJ2-3, with a tentative D call TRBD1 (6 bases). V lost 4 bases, J lost 5 bases, and 22 bases lay in between. The CDR3 sequence is 17 residues long. CDR1 LGHNA and CDR2 YNFKEQ come from the germline V gene.

This chain uses TRBV5-1 with TRBJ2-1, with 10 bases lining up with TRBD2. Germline V gives CDR1 SGHRS, CDR2 YFSETQ. The CDR3 has 15 residues. V shed 0 bases and J 8 bases; nucleotides not matched to a gene: 5. The CDR3 DNA follows: TGCGCCAGCAGCTTGGAGAGGACTAGCGGAGATGAGCAGTTCTTC. Residues: CASSLERTSGDEQFF.

The CDR3 DNA sequence: TGTGCCAGCAGTGAAGAGGGAGGAGGGGAAAAACTGTTTTTT. The encoded protein is CASSEEGGGEKLFF. V usage is TRBV2 and J usage is TRBJ1-4; no clear D gene. Trimming removed 1 base at V and 8 bases at J, with 11 bases between. Germline CDR1 and CDR2: SNHLY and FYNNEI. This CDR3 spans 14 amino acids.

The chain recombines TRBV2 with TRBJ2-5; 7 nucleotides align to TRBD2. Germline CDR1 reads SNHLY; CDR2 reads FYNNEI. CDR3 length: 15 residues. J was trimmed by 2 bases and V by 3 bases; bases with no gene match: 6. CDR3 bases: TGTGCCAGCAGTGAGGTGGGACTACGACAAGAGACCCAGTACTTC. Translating it yields CASSEVGLRQETQYF.

The chain is built from TRBV10-2 and TRBJ1-1; 7 bases line up with TRBD1. Trimming cost V 6 bases and J 0 bases; bases outside gene matches: 1. Germline V gene sequence: CDR1 WSHSY, CDR2 SAAADI. The CDR3 contains 13 residues. CDR3 region: CASRDRMNTEAFF. DNA for the CDR3: TGCGCCAGCAGGGACAGGATGAACACTGAAGCTTTCTTT.

The V and J genes are TRBV7-6 and TRBJ1-2, with TRBD1 matching over 7 bases. CDR3 size: 15 residues. Trimming cost V 4 bases and J 6 bases; bases outside gene matches: 11. From germline, CDR1 is SGHVS and CDR2 FNYEAQ. CDR3 sequence: CASSSHRGPSDGYTF. CDR3 coding DNA: TGTGCCAGCAGCTCACACAGGGGACCCTCAGATGGCTACACCTTC.

The chain is built from TRBV7-2 and TRBJ1-6, with a weak D call TRBD1 (5 bases). The ends were cut back, 5 bases at V and 4 bases at J, with 9 bases in the middle. Germline lookup yields CDR1 SGHTA and CDR2 FQGNSA. There are 14 residues in the CDR3. As DNA, the CDR3 is TGTGCCAGCAGCCCAGGGTCGTATAATTCACCCCTCCACTTT. This codes for CASSPGSYNSPLHF.